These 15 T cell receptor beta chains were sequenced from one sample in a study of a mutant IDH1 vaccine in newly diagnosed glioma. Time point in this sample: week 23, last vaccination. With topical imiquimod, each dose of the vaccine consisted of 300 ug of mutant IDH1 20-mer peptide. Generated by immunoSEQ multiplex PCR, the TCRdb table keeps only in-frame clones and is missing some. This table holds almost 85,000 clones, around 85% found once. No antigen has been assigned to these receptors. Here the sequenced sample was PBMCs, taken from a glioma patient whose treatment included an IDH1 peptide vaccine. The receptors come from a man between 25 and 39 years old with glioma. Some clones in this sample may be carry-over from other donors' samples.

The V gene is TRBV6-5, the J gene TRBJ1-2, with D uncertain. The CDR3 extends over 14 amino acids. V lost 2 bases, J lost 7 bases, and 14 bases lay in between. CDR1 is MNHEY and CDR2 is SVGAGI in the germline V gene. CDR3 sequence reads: CASSYRTGWGGYTF. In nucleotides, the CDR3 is TGTGCCAGCAGTTACCGGACGGGCTGGGGTGGCTACACCTTC.

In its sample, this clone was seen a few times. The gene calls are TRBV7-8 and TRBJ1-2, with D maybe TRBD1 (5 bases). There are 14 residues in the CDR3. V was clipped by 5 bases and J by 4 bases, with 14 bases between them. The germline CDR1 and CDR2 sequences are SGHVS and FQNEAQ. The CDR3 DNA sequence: TGTGCCAGCAGCCCGACAGTCTGGGGCTATGGCTACACCTTC. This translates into CASSPTVWGYGYTF.

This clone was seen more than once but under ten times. CDR3: CAWKIRGQTYNEQFF. The CDR3 DNA sequence: TGTGCCTGGAAGATAAGGGGACAGACATACAATGAGCAGTTCTTC. J is TRBJ2-1 and V is TRBV30; 7 nucleotides agree with TRBD1. The CDR3 extends over 15 amino acids. Per the germline V gene, CDR1 is GTSNPN and CDR2 is SVGIG (reference sequence). Trimming took 4 bases from V and 4 from J; bases not matched to a gene: 10.

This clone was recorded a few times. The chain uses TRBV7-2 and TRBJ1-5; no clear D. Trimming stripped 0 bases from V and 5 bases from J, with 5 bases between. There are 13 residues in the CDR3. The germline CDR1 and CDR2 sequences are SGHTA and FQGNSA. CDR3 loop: CASSLAQDQPQHF. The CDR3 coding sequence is TGTGCCAGCAGCTTAGCGCAAGATCAGCCCCAGCATTTT.

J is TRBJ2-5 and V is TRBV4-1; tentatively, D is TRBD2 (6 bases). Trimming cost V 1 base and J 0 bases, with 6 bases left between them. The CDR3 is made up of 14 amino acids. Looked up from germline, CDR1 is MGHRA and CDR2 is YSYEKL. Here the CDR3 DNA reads TGCGCCAGCAGCCAAGGCGGGGACCAAGAGACCCAGTACTTC. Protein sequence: CASSQGGDQETQYF.

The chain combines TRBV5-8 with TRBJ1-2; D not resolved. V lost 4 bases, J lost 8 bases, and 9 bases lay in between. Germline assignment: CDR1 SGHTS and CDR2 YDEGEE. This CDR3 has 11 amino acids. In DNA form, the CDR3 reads TGTGCCAGCAGCCCTCGGGGAGGCTACACCTTC. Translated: CASSPRGGYTF.

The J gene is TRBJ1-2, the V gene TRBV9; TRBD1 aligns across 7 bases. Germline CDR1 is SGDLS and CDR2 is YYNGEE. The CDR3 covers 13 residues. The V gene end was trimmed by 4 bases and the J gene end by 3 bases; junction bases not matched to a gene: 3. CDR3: CASSFTGDYGYTF. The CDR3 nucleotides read TGTGCCAGCAGCTTTACAGGGGACTATGGCTACACCTTC.

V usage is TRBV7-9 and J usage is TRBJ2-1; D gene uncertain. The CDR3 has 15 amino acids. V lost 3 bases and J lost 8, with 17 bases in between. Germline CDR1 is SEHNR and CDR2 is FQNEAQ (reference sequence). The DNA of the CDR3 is TGTGCCAGCAGCTTTTACGGGCAAGCCGGTCATGAGCAGTTCTTC. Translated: CASSFYGQAGHEQFF.

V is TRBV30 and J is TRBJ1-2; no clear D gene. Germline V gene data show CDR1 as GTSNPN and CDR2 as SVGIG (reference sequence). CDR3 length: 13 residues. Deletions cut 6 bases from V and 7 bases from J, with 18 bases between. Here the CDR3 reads CACSGSLSSGYTF. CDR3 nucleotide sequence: TGTGCCTGTTCTGGTTCCTTAAGCTCTGGCTACACCTTC.

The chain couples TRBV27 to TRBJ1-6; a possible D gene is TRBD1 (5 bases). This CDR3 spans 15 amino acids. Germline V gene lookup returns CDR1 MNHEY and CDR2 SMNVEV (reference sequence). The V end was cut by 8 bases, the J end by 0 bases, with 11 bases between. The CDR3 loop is CASWGSSSYNSPLHF. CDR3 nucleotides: TGTGCCAGCTGGGGCTCCAGCTCCTATAATTCACCCCTCCACTTT.

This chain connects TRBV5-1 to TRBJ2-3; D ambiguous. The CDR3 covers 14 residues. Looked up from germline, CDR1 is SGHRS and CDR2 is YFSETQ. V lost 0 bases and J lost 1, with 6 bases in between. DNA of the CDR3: TGCGCCAGCAGCTTGGGTTCGGGCACAGATACGCAGTATTTT. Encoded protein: CASSLGSGTDTQYF.

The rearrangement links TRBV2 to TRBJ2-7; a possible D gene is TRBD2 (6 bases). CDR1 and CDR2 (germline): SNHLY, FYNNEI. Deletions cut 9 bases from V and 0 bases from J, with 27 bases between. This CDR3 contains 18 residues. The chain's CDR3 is CARSVRRRESNPSYEQYF. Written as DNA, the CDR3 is TGTGCCAGATCGGTGAGGCGTCGGGAGAGCAACCCCTCCTACGAGCAGTACTTC.

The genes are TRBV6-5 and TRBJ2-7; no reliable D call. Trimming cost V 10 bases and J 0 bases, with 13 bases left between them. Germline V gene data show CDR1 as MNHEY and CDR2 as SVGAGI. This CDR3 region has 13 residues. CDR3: CATMSWSSYEQYF. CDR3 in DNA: TGTGCCACCATGAGTTGGAGCTCCTACGAGCAGTACTTC.

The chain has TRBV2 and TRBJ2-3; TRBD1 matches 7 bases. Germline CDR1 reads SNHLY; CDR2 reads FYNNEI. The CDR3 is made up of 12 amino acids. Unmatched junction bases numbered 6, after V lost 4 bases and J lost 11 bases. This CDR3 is CASSGNRDRQYF. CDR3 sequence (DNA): TGTGCCAGCAGTGGGAACCGGGACAGGCAGTATTTT.

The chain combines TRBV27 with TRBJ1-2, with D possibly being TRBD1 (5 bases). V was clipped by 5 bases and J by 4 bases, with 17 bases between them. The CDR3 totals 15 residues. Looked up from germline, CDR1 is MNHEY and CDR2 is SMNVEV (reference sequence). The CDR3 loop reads CASSPQGLRGYGYTF. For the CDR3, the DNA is TGTGCCAGCAGTCCCCAGGGACTCCGGGGCTATGGCTACACCTTC.